Reported below is one TCR beta chain. The entry originates in a study of radiotherapy plus CTLA-4 blockade in lung cancer. This table comes from immunoSEQ multiplex PCR, and its TCRdb copy is limited to in-frame clones, with some not included. The sample includes 60,000 to 70,000 clones, around 79% of them seen just once. The CDR3 has 14 amino acids. V shed 1 base and J shed 4 bases, with 10 bases lying between them. Per germline, CDR1 SGHTA and CDR2 FQGNSA. This rearrangement joins TRBV7-2 to TRBJ1-2; a weak D match, TRBD1 (6 bases). This TCR was recovered from a human donor with non-small cell lung cancer who had a complete response to radiotherapy plus ipilimumab. Sample: peripheral blood, taken from a patient treated with radiotherapy plus ipilimumab. CDR3 residues: CASSLGRTVYGYTF. The CDR3 nucleotides read TGTGCCAGCAGCTTAGGACGGACAGTCTATGGCTACACCTTC.